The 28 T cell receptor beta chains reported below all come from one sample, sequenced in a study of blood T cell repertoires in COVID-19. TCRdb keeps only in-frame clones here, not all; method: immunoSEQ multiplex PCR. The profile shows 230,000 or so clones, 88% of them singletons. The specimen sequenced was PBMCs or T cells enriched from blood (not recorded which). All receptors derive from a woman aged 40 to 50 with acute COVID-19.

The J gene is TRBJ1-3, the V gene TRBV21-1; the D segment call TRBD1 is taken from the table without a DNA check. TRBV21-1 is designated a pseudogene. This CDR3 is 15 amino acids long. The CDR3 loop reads CASSKGQGAGNTIYF. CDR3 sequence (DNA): TGTGCCAGCAGCAAAGGACAGGGGGCTGGAAACACCATATATTTT.

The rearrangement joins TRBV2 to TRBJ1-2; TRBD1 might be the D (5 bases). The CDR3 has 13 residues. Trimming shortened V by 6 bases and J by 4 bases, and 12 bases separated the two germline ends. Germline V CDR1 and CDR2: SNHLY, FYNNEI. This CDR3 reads CASRRLDSYGYTF. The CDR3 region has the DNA TGTGCCAGCAGGAGACTCGACAGCTATGGCTACACCTTC.

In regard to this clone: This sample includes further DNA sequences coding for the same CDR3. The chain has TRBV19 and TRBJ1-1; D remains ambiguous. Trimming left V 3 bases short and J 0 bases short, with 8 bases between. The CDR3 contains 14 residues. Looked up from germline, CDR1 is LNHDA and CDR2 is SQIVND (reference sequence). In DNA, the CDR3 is TGTGCCAGTAGTATTGACACATTGAACACTGAAGCTTTCTTT. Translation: CASSIDTLNTEAFF.

The DNA of the CDR3 is TGTGCCAGCAGCTTGACACAGGGGCGAAACATTCAGTACTTC. This sequence encodes CASSLTQGRNIQYF. The chain uses TRBV5-6 and TRBJ2-4; the match to TRBD1 covers 7 bases. Germline CDR1 and CDR2: SGHDT and YYEEEE. The CDR3 has 14 residues. V shed 1 base and J 6 bases; nucleotides not matched to a gene: 4. The full variable domain, in which reference TRBV5-6 and TRBJ2-4 provide the parts outside the CDR3, is DAGVTQSPTHLIKTRGQQVTLRCSPKSGHDTVSWYQQALGQGPQFIFQYYEEEERQRGNFPDRFSGHQFPNYSSELNVNALLLGDSALYLCASSLTQGRNIQYFGAGTRLSVL.

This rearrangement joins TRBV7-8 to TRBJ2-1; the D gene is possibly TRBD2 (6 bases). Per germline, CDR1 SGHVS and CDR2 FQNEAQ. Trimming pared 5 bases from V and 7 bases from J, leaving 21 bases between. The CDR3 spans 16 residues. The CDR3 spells CASSPRNAGFGNEQFF. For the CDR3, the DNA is TGTGCCAGCAGCCCCCGGAACGCGGGATTCGGTAATGAGCAGTTCTTC.

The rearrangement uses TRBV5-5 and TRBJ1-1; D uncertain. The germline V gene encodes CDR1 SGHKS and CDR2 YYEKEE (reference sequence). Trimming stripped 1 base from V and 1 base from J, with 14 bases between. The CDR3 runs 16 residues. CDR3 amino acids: CASSLFSTGWNTEAFF. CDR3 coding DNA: TGTGCCAGCAGCTTGTTTTCAACGGGATGGAACACTGAAGCTTTCTTT.

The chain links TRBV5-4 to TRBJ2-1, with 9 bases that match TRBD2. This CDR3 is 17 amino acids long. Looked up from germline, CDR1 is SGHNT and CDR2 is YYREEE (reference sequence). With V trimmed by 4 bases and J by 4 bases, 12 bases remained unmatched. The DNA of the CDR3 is TGTGCCAGCAGCGCGCTTGGGGGACTAGCTGGATACAATGAGCAGTTCTTC. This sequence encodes CASSALGGLAGYNEQFF.

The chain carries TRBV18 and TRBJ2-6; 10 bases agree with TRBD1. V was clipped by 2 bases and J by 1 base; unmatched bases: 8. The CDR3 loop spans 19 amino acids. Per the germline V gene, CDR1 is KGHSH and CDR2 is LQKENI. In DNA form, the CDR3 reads TGTGCCAGCTCACCAATAATAGGACAGGGGGTATCTGGGGCCAACGTCCTGACTTTC. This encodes CASSPIIGQGVSGANVLTF.

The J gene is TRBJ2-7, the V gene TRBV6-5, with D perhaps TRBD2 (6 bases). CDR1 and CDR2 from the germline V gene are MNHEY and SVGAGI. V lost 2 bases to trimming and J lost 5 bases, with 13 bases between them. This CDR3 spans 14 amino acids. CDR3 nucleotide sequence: TGTGCCAGCAGTTACCCGGGCGGGGACCACGAGCAGTACGTC. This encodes CASSYPGGDHEQYV.

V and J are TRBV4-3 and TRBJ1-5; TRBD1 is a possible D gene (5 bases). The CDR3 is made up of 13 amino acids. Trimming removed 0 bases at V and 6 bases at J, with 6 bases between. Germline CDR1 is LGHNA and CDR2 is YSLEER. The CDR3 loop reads CASSQDRAQPQHF. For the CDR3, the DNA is TGCGCCAGCAGCCAAGACAGGGCTCAGCCCCAGCATTTT.

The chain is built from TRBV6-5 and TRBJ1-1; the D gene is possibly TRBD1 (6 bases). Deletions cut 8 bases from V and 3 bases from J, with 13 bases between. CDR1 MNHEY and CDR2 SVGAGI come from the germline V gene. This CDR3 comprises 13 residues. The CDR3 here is CASSRGAHTEAFF. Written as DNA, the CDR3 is TGTGCCAGCTCTCGGGGGGCACACACTGAAGCTTTCTTT.

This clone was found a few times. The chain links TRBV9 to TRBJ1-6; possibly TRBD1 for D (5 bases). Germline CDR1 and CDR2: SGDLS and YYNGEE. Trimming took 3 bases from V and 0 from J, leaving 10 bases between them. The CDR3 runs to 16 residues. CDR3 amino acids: CASSASGGSYNSPLHF. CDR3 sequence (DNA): TGTGCCAGCAGCGCGAGCGGGGGCTCCTATAATTCACCCCTCCACTTT.

DNA for the CDR3: TGTGCCAGTTACAGTAACTATGGCTACACCTTC. It codes for CASYSNYGYTF. This chain uses TRBV28 with TRBJ1-2; D gene unclear. Germline-derived CDR1 and CDR2 are MDHEN and SYDVKM. V was shortened by 9 bases and J by 1 base, with 6 bases between the two germline ends. The CDR3 is 11 amino acids.

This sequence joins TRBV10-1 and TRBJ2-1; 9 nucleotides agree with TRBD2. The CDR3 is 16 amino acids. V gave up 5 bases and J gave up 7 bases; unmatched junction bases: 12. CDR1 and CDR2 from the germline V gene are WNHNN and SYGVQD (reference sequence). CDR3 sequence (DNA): TGCGCCAGCAGTCGCCGCGCGGGAGGGCTGGGGAATGAGCAGTTCTTC. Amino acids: CASSRRAGGLGNEQFF.

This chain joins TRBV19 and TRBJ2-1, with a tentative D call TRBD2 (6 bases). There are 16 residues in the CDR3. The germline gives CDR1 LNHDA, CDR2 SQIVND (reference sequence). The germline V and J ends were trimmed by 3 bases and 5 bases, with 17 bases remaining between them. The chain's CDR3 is CASSIGPGTPDNEQFF. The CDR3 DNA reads TGTGCCAGTAGTATTGGTCCCGGGACTCCCGACAATGAGCAGTTCTTC.

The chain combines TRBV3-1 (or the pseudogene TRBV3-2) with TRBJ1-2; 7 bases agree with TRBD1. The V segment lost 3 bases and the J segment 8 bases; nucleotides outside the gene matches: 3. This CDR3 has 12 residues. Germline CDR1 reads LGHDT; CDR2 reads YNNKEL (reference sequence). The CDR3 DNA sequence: TGTGCCAGCAGCCAGGGACAGTCCGGCTACACCTTC. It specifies CASSQGQSGYTF.

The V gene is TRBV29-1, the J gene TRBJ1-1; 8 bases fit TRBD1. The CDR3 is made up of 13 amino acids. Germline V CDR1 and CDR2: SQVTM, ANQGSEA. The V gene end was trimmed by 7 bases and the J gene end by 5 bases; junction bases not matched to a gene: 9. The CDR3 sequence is CSAEDRVGTEAFF. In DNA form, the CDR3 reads TGCAGCGCGGAGGACAGGGTAGGTACTGAAGCTTTCTTT.

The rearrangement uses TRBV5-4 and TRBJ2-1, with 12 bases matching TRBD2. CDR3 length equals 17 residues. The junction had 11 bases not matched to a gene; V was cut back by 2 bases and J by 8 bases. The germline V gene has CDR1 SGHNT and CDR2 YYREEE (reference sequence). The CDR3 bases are TGTGCCAGCAGCTTACGCCGGACTAGCGGGGATCGTGATGAGCAGTTCTTC. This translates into CASSLRRTSGDRDEQFF.

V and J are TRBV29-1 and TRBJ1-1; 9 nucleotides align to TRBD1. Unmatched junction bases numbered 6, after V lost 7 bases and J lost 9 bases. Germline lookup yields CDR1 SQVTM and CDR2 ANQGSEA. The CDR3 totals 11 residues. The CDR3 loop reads CSGIGQGQAFF. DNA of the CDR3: TGCAGCGGAATCGGACAGGGGCAAGCTTTCTTT.

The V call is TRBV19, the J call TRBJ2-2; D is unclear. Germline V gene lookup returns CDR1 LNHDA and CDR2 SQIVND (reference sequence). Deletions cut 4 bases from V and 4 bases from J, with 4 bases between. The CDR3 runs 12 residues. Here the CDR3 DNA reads TGTGCCAGTAGTACGGGCACCGGGGAGCTGTTTTTT. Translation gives CASSTGTGELFF.

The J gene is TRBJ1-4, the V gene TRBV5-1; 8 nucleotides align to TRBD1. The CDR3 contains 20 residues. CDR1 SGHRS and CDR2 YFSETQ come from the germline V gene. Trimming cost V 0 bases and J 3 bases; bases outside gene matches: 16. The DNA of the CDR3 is TGCGCCAGCAGCTTGGACCCTGCGAGGCCAGGGGGCGGGTCTAATGAAAAACTGTTTTTT. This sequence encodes CASSLDPARPGGGSNEKLFF.

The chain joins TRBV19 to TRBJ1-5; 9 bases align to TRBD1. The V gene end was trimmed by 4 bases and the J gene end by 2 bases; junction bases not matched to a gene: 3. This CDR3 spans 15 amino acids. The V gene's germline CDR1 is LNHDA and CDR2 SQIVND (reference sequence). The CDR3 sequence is CASSSRTGGNQPQHF. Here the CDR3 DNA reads TGTGCCAGTAGTAGCCGGACAGGGGGCAATCAGCCCCAGCATTTT. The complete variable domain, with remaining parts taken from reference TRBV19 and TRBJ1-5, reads DGGITQSPKYLFRKEGQNVTLSCEQNLNHDAMYWYRQDPGQGLRLIYYSQIVNDFQKGDIAEGYSVSREKKESFPLTVTSAQKNPTAFYLCASSSRTGGNQPQHFGDGTRLSIL.

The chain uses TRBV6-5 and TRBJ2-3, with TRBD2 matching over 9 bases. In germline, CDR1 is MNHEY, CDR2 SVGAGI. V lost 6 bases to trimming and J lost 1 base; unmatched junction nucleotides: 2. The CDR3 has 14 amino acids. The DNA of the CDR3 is TGTGCCAGCAGAACTAGCGGGCGCACAGATACGCAGTATTTT. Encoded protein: CASRTSGRTDTQYF.

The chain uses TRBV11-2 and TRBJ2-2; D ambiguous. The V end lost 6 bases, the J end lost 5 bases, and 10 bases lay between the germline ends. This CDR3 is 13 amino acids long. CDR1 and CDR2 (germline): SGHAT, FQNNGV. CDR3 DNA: TGTGCCAGCAGGAACCCAGTGACCGGGGAGCTGTTTTTT. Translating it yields CASRNPVTGELFF.

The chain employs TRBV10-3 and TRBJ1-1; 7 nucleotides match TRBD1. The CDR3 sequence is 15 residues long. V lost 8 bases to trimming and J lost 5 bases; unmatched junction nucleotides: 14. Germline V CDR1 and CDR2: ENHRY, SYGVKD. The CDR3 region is CAISPLTGFGTEAFF. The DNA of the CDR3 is TGTGCCATCTCCCCCTTGACAGGGTTCGGGACTGAAGCTTTCTTT.

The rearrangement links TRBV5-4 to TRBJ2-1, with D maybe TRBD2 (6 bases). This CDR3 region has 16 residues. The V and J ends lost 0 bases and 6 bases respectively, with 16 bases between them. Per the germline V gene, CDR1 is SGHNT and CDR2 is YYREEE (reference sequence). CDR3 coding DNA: TGTGCCAGCAGCTTGGCGGGGGTGACCGGCGGCAATGAGCAGTTCTTC. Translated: CASSLAGVTGGNEQFF.

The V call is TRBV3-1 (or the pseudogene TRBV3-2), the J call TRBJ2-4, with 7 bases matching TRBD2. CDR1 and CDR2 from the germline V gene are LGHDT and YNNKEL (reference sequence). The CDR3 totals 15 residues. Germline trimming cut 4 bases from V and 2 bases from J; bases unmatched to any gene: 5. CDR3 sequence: CASSPYGGSKNIQYF. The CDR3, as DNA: TGTGCCAGCAGCCCGTACGGGGGGTCCAAAAACATTCAGTACTTC.

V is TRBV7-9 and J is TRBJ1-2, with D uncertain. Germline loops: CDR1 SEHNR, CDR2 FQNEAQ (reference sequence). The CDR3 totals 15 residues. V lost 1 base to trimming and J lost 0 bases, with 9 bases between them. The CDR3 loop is CASSLEAAPNYGYTF. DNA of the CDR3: TGTGCCAGCAGCTTAGAGGCGGCACCTAACTATGGCTACACCTTC.